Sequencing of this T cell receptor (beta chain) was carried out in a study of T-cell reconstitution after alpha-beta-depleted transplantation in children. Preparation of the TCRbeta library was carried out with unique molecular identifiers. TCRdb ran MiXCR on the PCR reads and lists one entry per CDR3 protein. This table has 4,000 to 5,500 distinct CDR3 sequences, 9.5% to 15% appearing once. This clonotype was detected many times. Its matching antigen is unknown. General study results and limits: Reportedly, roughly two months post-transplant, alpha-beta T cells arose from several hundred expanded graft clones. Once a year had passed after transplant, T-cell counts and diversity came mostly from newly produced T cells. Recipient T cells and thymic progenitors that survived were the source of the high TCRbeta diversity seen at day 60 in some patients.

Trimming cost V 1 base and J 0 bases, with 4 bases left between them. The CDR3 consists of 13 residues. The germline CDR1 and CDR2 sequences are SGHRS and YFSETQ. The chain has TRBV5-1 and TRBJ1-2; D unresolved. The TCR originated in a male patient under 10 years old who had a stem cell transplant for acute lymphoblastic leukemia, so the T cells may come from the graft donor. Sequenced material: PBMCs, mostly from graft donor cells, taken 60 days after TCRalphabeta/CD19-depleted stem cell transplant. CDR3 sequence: CASSLTANYGYTF. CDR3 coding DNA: TGCGCCAGCAGCTTGACAGCTAACTATGGCTACACCTTC.